Below are 9 T cell receptor delta chains sequenced from a single sample in a study of gamma-delta T cells after stem cell transplantation. TCRdb fed the RT-PCR reads to CATT. The sample has around 16,000 delta-chain clones; about 8.5% are singletons. Sample: gamma-delta T cells. The receptors derive from a human donor. It is not recorded whose cells these are; they may come from a transplant donor.

Points on this clone: TCRdb's protein for this DNA is that of a much larger clone and differs from the translation at residue 11, likely a read error; the protein shown is the DNA translation. The chain couples TRDV2 to TRDJ1, with 12 bases lining up with TRDD3. Losses at the gene ends were 0 bases for V and 4 bases for J; bases not matched to a gene: 5. The CDR3 is 16 residues long. Germline CDR1 and CDR2: GEAIGNYY and EKD. The CDR3 region is CACDTVLGDTHDKLIF. CDR3 DNA: TGTGCCTGTGACACCGTTCTGGGGGATACGCACGATAAACTCATCTTT.

The chain uses TRDV2 and TRDJ3, with 9 bases lining up with TRDD3. V was clipped by 0 bases and J by 18 bases; unmatched bases: 26. Looked up from germline, CDR1 is GEAIGNYY and CDR2 is EKD. The CDR3 sequence is 20 residues long. The DNA of the CDR3 is TGTGCCTGTGACACCGGAACTGGGGGAGTAAGCTCCTGTGACACCCGCCCGATGTTTTTC. Translated, it gives CACDTGTGGVSSCDTRPMFF.

With regard to this clone: A much larger clone lies a single base off, so this may be a read error. This CDR3 is also generated by other DNA sequences in the sample. The rearrangement uses TRDV2 and TRDJ1; 11 bases line up with TRDD3. This CDR3 has 21 amino acids. Germline V gene data show CDR1 as GEAIGNYY and CDR2 as EKD. The CDR3 DNA reads as TGTGCCTGTGACACCGTCCCTGGGGGATACAACTTGACTTCTTACACAGATAAACTCATCTTT. It encodes CACDTVPGGYNLTSYTDKLIF.

This clone was recorded many times. A read error likely explains this, since a far larger clone differs by one base. The same CDR3 is also encoded by other DNA sequences in this sample. The CDR3 is CACDTLKLLGDTTDKLIF. The DNA of the CDR3 is TGTGCCTGCGACACCCTAAAATTACTGGGGGATACGACCGATAAACTCATCTTT. J is TRDJ1 and V is TRDV2; 13 bases are a match to TRDD3. The CDR3 has 18 amino acids. CDR1 and CDR2 from the germline V gene are GEAIGNYY and EKD.

This clone was recorded at least ten times. Different DNA sequences within this sample yield the same CDR3. The chain links TRDV2 to TRDJ1, with D perhaps TRDD3 (6 bases). The CDR3 runs 19 residues. Germline lookup yields CDR1 GEAIGNYY and CDR2 EKD. The V and J ends lost 0 bases and 1 base respectively, with 23 bases between them. For the CDR3, the DNA is TGTGCCTGTGACACCAGAAGAGGGACTGGGTCCCTTTCCACCGATAAACTCATCTTT. This codes for CACDTRRGTGSLSTDKLIF.

Details on this clone: The protein recorded in TCRdb matches a much larger clone and deviates from this DNA's translation at residue 7, suggesting a read error; the protein here is obtained by translating the DNA. CDR3 sequence: CACDPVPGDTPARPLIF. The DNA of the CDR3 is TGTGCCTGTGACCCGGTACCGGGGGATACACCGGCCAGACCCCTGATCTTT. The rearrangement links TRDV2 to TRDJ4; 9 bases line up with TRDD3. Germline V gene data show CDR1 as GEAIGNYY and CDR2 as EKD. CDR3 size: 17 residues. The J segment lost 0 bases and the V segment lost 3 bases, leaving 13 bases of the junction unmatched.

On this clone: The protein in TCRdb stems from a much larger clone and differs at residue 11 from this DNA's translation, likely a read error; here the protein is translated from the DNA. This chain links TRDV2 with TRDJ3, with TRDD3 as a possible D gene (5 bases). This CDR3 is built from 20 residues. CDR1 is GEAIGNYY and CDR2 is EKD in the germline V gene. The CDR3, as DNA: TGTGCCTGTGACAAAACGGAGGGGACTTTAAACTCCTGTGACACCCGCCAGATGTTTTTC. Encoded protein: CACDKTEGTLNSCDTRQMFF.

This clone was seen a few times. TCRdb lists the protein of a much larger clone for this DNA, which differs at residue 14, so this is likely a read error; the protein given here is translated from the DNA itself. Other DNA sequences in this specimen translate into the identical CDR3. This chain links TRDV2 with TRDJ1; tentative D call: TRDD3 (6 bases). Germline values: CDR1 GEAIGNYY, CDR2 EKD. V was clipped by 1 base and J by 0 bases, with 32 bases between them. CDR3 size: 22 residues. CDR3 coding DNA: TGTGCCTGTGACACGGTGGGAACTGGAGGATACACTCACCCAGAGTACACCGATAAACTCATCTTT. This encodes CACDTVGTGGYTHPEYTDKLIF.

This clone was observed a few times. The TCRdb protein comes from a much larger clone and disagrees with this DNA's translation at residue 7, likely due to a read error; the protein given here is derived from the DNA. The gene calls are TRDV2 and TRDJ1; D may be TRDD3 (5 bases). The CDR3 is 15 amino acids. V was shortened by 4 bases and J by 5 bases, with 19 bases between the two germline ends. From germline, CDR1 is GEAIGNYY and CDR2 EKD. The CDR3 DNA reads TGTGCCTGTGATACCGTACCGGGGAAAGGGGATAAACTCATCTTT. Encoded protein: CACDTVPGKGDKLIF.